Below, one T cell receptor (beta chain) is given with its context. As yet, its antigen is unknown. The sample comes from a study of cytomegalovirus exposure and HLA in healthy donors. The study ran its PCR with 60 Vbeta and 13 Jbeta primers. TCRdb's copy holds only in-frame clones and misses some; the assay was immunoSEQ multiplex PCR. The sample carries about 130,000 clones, over 70% recorded once. Germline CDR1 is MNHEY and CDR2 is SMNVEV (reference sequence). This CDR3 region has 15 residues. Between the trimmed V and J ends, which lost 3 bases and 4 bases, there was a span of 10 bases. Broader study findings: Associated with HLA alleles at 0.05 false discovery rate in a later analysis were around 15,000 TCR beta sequences. Immune exposure information comprised only CMV serostatus.

J is TRBJ1-6 and V is TRBV27; tentative D call: TRBD1 (5 bases). The specimen sequenced was PBMCs. The receptor was isolated from a man younger than 30 in good health and CMV-seropositive. CDR3 DNA: TGTGCCAGCAGTTTTTCCCAGGGTTATAATTCACCCCTCCACTTT. This codes for CASSFSQGYNSPLHF.